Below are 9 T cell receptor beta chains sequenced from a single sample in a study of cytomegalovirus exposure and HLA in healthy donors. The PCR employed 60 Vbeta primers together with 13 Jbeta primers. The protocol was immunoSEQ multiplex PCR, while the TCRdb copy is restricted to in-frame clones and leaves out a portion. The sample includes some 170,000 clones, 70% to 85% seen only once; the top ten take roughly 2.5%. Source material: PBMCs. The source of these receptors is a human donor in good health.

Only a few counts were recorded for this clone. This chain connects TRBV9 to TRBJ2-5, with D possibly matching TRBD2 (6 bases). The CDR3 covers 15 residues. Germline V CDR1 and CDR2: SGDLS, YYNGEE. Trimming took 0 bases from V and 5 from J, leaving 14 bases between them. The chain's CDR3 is CASSVEPTEGETQYF. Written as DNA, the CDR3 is TGTGCCAGCAGCGTAGAACCCACGGAGGGGGAGACCCAGTACTTC. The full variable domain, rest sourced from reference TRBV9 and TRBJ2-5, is DSGVTQTPKHLITATGQRVTLRCSPRSGDLSVYWYQQSLDQGLQFLIQYYNGEERAKGNILERFSAQQFPDLHSELNLSSLELGDSALYFCASSVEPTEGETQYFGPGTRLLVL.

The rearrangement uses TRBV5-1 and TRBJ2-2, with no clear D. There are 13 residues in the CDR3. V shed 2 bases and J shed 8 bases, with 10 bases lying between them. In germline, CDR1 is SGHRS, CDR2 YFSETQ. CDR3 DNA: TGCGCCAGCAGCTTAGGTGAGGCGGGGGAGCTGTTTTTT. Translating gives CASSLGEAGELFF.

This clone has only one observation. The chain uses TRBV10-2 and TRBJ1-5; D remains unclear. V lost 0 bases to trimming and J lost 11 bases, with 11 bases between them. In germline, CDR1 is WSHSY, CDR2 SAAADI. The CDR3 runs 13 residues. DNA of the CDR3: TGCGCCAGCAGTGAGTCGGCAGGAAGGTCCCAGCATTTT. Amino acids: CASSESAGRSQHF.

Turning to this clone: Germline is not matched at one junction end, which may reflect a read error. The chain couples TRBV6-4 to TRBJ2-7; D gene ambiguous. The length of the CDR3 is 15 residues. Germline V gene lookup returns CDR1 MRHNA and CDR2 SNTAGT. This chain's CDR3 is CASSYSIDSSYEQYF. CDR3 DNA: TGTGCCAGCAGTTACTCGATCGACTCGAGCTACGAGCAGTACTTC.

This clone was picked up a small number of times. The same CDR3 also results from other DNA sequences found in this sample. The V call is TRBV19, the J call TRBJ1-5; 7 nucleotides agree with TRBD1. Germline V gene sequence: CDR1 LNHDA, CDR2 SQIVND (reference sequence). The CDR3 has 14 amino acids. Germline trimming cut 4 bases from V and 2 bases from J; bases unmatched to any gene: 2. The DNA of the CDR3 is TGTGCCAGTAGTACAGGGACAGGCAATCAGCCCCAGCATTTT. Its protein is CASSTGTGNQPQHF.

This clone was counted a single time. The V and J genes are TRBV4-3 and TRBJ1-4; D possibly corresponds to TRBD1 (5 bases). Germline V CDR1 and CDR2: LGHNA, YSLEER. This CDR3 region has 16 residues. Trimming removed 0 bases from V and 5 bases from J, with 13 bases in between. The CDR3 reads CASSQDGGPLNEKLFF. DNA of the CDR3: TGCGCCAGCAGCCAAGACGGGGGACCCTTAAATGAAAAACTGTTTTTT.

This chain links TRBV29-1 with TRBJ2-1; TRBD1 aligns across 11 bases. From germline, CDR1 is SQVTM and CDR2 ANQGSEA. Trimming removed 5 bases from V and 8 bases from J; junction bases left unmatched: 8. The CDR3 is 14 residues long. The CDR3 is CSVNGGTGGDEQFF. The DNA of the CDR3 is TGCAGCGTTAACGGTGGGACAGGGGGGGATGAGCAGTTCTTC.

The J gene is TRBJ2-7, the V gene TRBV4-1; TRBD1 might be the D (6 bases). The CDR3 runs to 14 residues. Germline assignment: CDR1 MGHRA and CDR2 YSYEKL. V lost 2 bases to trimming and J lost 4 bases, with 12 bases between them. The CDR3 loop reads CASSQSGTLYEQYF. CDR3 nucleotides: TGCGCCAGCAGCCAATCCGGGACACTTTACGAGCAGTACTTC.

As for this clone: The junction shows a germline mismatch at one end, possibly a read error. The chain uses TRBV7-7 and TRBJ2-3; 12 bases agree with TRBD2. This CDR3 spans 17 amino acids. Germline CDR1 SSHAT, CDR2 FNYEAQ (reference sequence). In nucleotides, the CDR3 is TGTGCTAGCAGCCCGCGACTAGCGGGGGCTAGCACAGATACGCAGTATTTT. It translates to CASSPRLAGASTDTQYF. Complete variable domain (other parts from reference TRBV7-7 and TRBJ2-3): GAGVSQSPRYKVTKRGQDVTLRCDPISSHATLYWYQQALGQGPEFLTYFNYEAQPDKSGLPSDRFSAERPEGSISTLTIQRTEQRDSAMYRCASSPRLAGASTDTQYFGPGTRLTVL.